This TCR beta chain was retrieved from a study of response to subunit inactivated influenza vaccine. As to this clonotype: Its cognate antigen is unknown.

V lost 4 bases, J lost 6 bases, and 11 bases lay in between. Germline V gives CDR1 SGHRS, CDR2 YFSETQ. The CDR3 length is 14 residues. TCRdb called the RT-PCR reads again in MiXCR, with one record for every CDR3 protein. This sample carries fewer than 750,000 distinct CDR3 sequences, around 13% of them seen once, and the ten largest clones take 11%. Study findings and constraints: Authors suggested seasonal influenza vaccinations each recruit few new T cells.

This rearrangement joins TRBV5-1 to TRBJ1-6, with D unresolved. The sequence derives from a man in his fifties or sixties who received an inactivated influenza vaccine. The sequenced sample was PBMCs from blood, obtained approximately 13 days after vaccination. The CDR3, as DNA: TGCGCCAGCAGCCTCGCAGATCTTAATTCACCCCTCCACTTT. Translating gives CASSLADLNSPLHF.